A single sample gave rise to the 28 T cell receptor beta chains below, sequenced in a study of blood T cells in healthy people across ages. Primed by a sample-barcoded 5' primer and a J-beta primer mix, a second PCR proceeded for roughly 6 to 12 cycles. From the 5' RACE reads, TCRdb called clonotypes with MiXCR, one entry per CDR3 protein. The sample lists approximately 1,000,000 distinct CDR3 sequences; 35% to 40% were seen once. The sequencing input was blood. The receptors originated from a man aged 18 to 29 in good health.

V gene TRBV20-1 combines with J gene TRBJ2-4; 8 bases match TRBD1. Germline V gene data show CDR1 as DFQATT and CDR2 as SNEGSKA (reference sequence). The V gene end was trimmed by 6 bases and the J gene end by 0 bases; junction bases not matched to a gene: 7. This CDR3 is 15 amino acids long. The CDR3 protein is CSAGRDRIAKNIQYF. The CDR3 coding sequence is TGCAGTGCCGGCCGGGACAGGATAGCCAAAAACATTCAGTACTTC.

CDR3 sequence: CATRDRGLWADSPLHF. CDR3 nucleotides: TGTGCCACCCGGGACAGGGGGCTCTGGGCTGATTCACCCCTCCACTTT. The chain links TRBV6-5 to TRBJ1-6; 12 positions agree with TRBD1. Germline CDR1 MNHEY, CDR2 SVGAGI. J lost 8 bases, V lost 10 bases, and 12 bases had no gene match. The CDR3 is 16 residues long.

Concerning this clonotype itself: Germline and junction disagree at one end, which may indicate a read error. The gene calls are TRBV7-2 and TRBJ2-1, with D possibly being TRBD1 or TRBD2 (6 bases each). The CDR3 length is 15 residues. Germline-derived CDR1 and CDR2 are SGHTA and FQGNSA. CDR3 region: CVSSLVGGLFNEQFF. CDR3 coding DNA: TGTGTCAGCAGCTTAGTGGGGGGCCTCTTCAATGAGCAGTTCTTC.

This chain connects TRBV20-1 to TRBJ2-3; TRBD1 aligns across 9 bases. This CDR3 spans 15 amino acids. The trim removed 2 bases at V and 1 base at J, leaving 4 bases unmatched. CDR1 and CDR2 (germline): DFQATT, SNEGSKA (reference sequence). CDR3 DNA: TGCAGTGCTAGAAGAGGGACAGGGCGCACAGATACGCAGTATTTT. As protein: CSARRGTGRTDTQYF.

This clonotype was detected only a few times. J is TRBJ2-1 and V is TRBV12-5; possible D gene TRBD1, 5 bases. The CDR3 totals 15 residues. Germline CDR1 LGHNT, CDR2 FRNRAP. Trimming shortened V by 4 bases and J by 4 bases, and 14 bases separated the two germline ends. CDR3 sequence: CASGYGPQGYNEQFF. The CDR3 DNA reads as TGTGCTAGTGGTTATGGCCCTCAGGGTTACAATGAGCAGTTCTTC.

In its sample, this clonotype was seen a few times. The chain joins TRBV3-1 to TRBJ2-1, with D hard to call. The germline V and J ends were trimmed by 6 bases and 5 bases, with 11 bases remaining between them. Germline CDR1 is LGHDT and CDR2 is YNNKEL (reference sequence). There are 13 residues in the CDR3. The CDR3 protein is CASSHGGNNEQFF. Here the CDR3 DNA reads TGTGCCAGCAGTCACGGTGGAAACAATGAGCAGTTCTTC.

This clonotype was detected a few times. The chain uses TRBV27 and TRBJ2-1, with TRBD1 as a possible D gene (8 bases). The CDR3 loop spans 16 amino acids. V gave up 5 bases and J gave up 0 bases, with 14 bases separating them. The germline V gene has CDR1 MNHEY and CDR2 SMNVEV (reference sequence). The CDR3 spells CASSPGGGSSYNEQFF. The CDR3 coding sequence is TGTGCCAGCAGTCCAGGGGGCGGGAGCTCCTACAATGAGCAGTTCTTC.

The chain recombines TRBV12-3 or TRBV12-4 with TRBJ1-2, with a possible D match to TRBD1 (6 bases). CDR3 length: 14 amino acids. V was cut by 4 bases and J by 2 bases, with 11 bases left in between. CDR3 loop: CASSSAGENYGYTF. For the CDR3, the DNA is TGTGCCAGCAGTTCGGCAGGGGAAAACTATGGCTACACCTTC.

The chain uses TRBV7-2 and TRBJ2-4; D may be TRBD1 (6 bases). CDR1 and CDR2 from the germline V gene are SGHTA and FQGNSA. V lost 2 bases to trimming and J lost 8 bases, with 16 bases between them. The CDR3 totals 15 residues. This CDR3 reads CASSLSYPGADIQYF. The CDR3 DNA is TGTGCCAGCAGCTTATCGTACCCAGGGGCCGACATTCAGTACTTC.

This chain connects TRBV9 to TRBJ2-2; no clear D. The V and J ends lost 3 bases and 6 bases respectively, with 9 bases between them. CDR3 length: 13 amino acids. CDR1 and CDR2 (germline): SGDLS, YYNGEE. CDR3 sequence reads: CASSAMHAGELFF. The CDR3 bases are TGTGCCAGCAGCGCCATGCACGCCGGGGAGCTGTTTTTT.

V and J are TRBV19 and TRBJ1-5; no definite D call. The CDR3 loop spans 15 amino acids. V gave up 4 bases and J gave up 0 bases, with 10 bases separating them. Germline V gene lookup returns CDR1 LNHDA and CDR2 SQIVND (reference sequence). CDR3 coding DNA: TGTGCCAGTAGTACCGGGATAGCTAGCAATCAGCCCCAGCATTTT. Protein sequence: CASSTGIASNQPQHF.

This clonotype was recorded a few times. The rearrangement joins TRBV6-5 to TRBJ2-3; D gene unclear. V lost 6 bases, J lost 0 bases, and 7 bases lay in between. CDR1 is MNHEY, CDR2 SVGAGI, per germline. The CDR3 extends over 13 amino acids. The CDR3 sequence is CASRDGSTDTQYF. In DNA, the CDR3 is TGTGCCAGCAGGGACGGAAGCACAGATACGCAGTATTTT.

This chain uses TRBV19 with TRBJ1-2, with D perhaps TRBD1 (5 bases). The CDR3 loop spans 14 amino acids. The V end lost 9 bases, the J end lost 7 bases, and 21 bases lay between the germline ends. Germline values: CDR1 LNHDA, CDR2 SQIVND (reference sequence). Written as DNA, the CDR3 is TGTGCCAGCCGGGACCGTGTCATGCACCTTGGCTACACCTTC. Encoded protein: CASRDRVMHLGYTF.

CDR3 residues: CASSQERGPQETQYF. DNA of the CDR3: TGCGCCAGCAGCCAAGAAAGGGGGCCACAAGAGACCCAGTACTTC. The chain recombines TRBV4-3 with TRBJ2-5; 7 nucleotides line up with TRBD1. V was clipped by 0 bases and J by 2 bases; unmatched bases: 3. Germline V gene data show CDR1 as LGHNA and CDR2 as YSLEER. The CDR3 extends over 15 amino acids.

The gene calls are TRBV7-3 and TRBJ1-2, with D possibly being TRBD1 (6 bases). This CDR3 spans 13 amino acids. CDR1 is SGHTA, CDR2 FQGTGA, per germline. The V gene lost 5 bases and the J gene lost 6 bases, with 13 bases spanning the gap. The CDR3 bases are TGTGCCAGCAGCATCCGAGGGGGGGATGGCTACACCTTC. It yields the protein CASSIRGGDGYTF.

Ten or more counts support this clonotype. This chain uses TRBV20-1 with TRBJ2-1, with 10 bases identical to TRBD2. The CDR3 sequence is 13 residues long. CDR1 is DFQATT, CDR2 SNEGSKA, per germline (reference sequence). With 1 base clipped from V and 7 bases from J, the junction kept 1 base outside the gene matches. The CDR3 DNA reads as TGCAGTGCTAGAGGACTAGCGGGTAATGAGCAGTTCTTC. Its translation is CSARGLAGNEQFF.

This clonotype has ten or more counts. This sequence joins TRBV12-3 or TRBV12-4 and TRBJ2-7; tentatively, D is TRBD1 (6 bases). The CDR3 consists of 15 residues. The ends were cut back, 5 bases at V and 2 bases at J, with 16 bases in the middle. CDR3 loop: CASSPTSAGAYEQYF. The CDR3 DNA follows: TGTGCCAGCAGTCCCACCTCTGCAGGGGCCTACGAGCAGTACTTC.

V usage is TRBV4-1 and J usage is TRBJ1-1; no clear D. Germline CDR1 and CDR2: MGHRA and YSYEKL. This CDR3 has 16 residues. Trimming pared 5 bases from V and 0 bases from J, leaving 16 bases between. The CDR3 coding sequence is TGCGCCAGCAGCGCCTACGCGGGAGCTCTGAACACTGAAGCTTTCTTT. Translating it yields CASSAYAGALNTEAFF.

This clonotype was observed once. The chain joins TRBV20-1 to TRBJ2-1; TRBD1 matches 7 bases. The J call is doubtful: the DNA matches TRBJ2-7 better. Germline V gene data show CDR1 as DFQATT and CDR2 as SNEGSKA (reference sequence). This CDR3 has 13 residues. CDR3 sequence: CSAGDRPYNEQYF. As DNA, the CDR3 is TGCAGTGCTGGGGACAGACCCTACAATGAGCAGTACTTC.

In its sample, this clonotype was seen a few times. The rearrangement links TRBV20-1 to TRBJ1-2; 9 nucleotides match TRBD1. CDR3 length: 16 amino acids. V shed 1 base, J shed 0 bases, and the junction held 6 bases outside the gene matches. Germline CDR1 is DFQATT and CDR2 is SNEGSKA (reference sequence). CDR3 nucleotides: TGCAGTGCTAGAGTTAGGACAGGGGCGACTAACTATGGCTACACCTTC. It encodes CSARVRTGATNYGYTF.

This clonotype was seen more than once but under ten times. The CDR3 here is CSVEEQGGTGELFF. The CDR3 bases are TGCAGCGTTGAAGAACAGGGGGGCACCGGGGAGCTGTTTTTT. This chain uses TRBV29-1 with TRBJ2-2; 8 bases agree with TRBD1. This CDR3 has 14 residues. Germline V gene data show CDR1 as SQVTM and CDR2 as ANQGSEA. J gave up 4 bases and V 0 bases, and 1 base lay outside the gene matches.

This clonotype was detected only a few times. V usage is TRBV20-1 and J usage is TRBJ2-4, with D hard to call. The CDR3 runs 15 residues. V was pared by 3 bases and J by 0 bases, with 12 bases between. The V gene's germline CDR1 is DFQATT and CDR2 SNEGSKA (reference sequence). This CDR3 reads CSASGSLLAKNIQYF. Here the CDR3 DNA reads TGCAGTGCTAGTGGCAGCCTGCTAGCCAAAAACATTCAGTACTTC.

The V and J genes are TRBV15 and TRBJ2-2, with 8 bases fitting TRBD2. Germline V lookup: CDR1 LNHNV, CDR2 YYDKDF (reference sequence). V shed 1 base and J 2 bases; nucleotides not matched to a gene: 9. CDR3 length: 18 residues. For the CDR3, the DNA is TGTGCCACCAGCAGAGGTCCCGGTGGACTAGCTAACACCGGGGAGCTGTTTTTT. The encoded protein is CATSRGPGGLANTGELFF.

V usage is TRBV6-2 or TRBV6-3 and J usage is TRBJ1-4, with D hard to call. From germline, CDR1 is MNHEY and CDR2 SVGEGT. Trimming pared 2 bases from V and 5 bases from J, leaving 15 bases between. The CDR3 totals 16 residues. The CDR3 DNA follows: TGTGCCAGCAGTTACCGCGACGGGAATCGCAATGAAAAACTGTTTTTT. Protein: CASSYRDGNRNEKLFF.

The V and J genes are TRBV10-3 and TRBJ2-1; TRBD2 matches at 10 bases. This CDR3 spans 16 amino acids. CDR1 and CDR2 from the germline V gene are ENHRY and SYGVKD. Trimming removed 3 bases from V and 6 bases from J; junction bases left unmatched: 8. CDR3 nucleotide sequence: TGTGCCATCAGTGATTTAGGGGCTAGCGGGGGCAATGAGCAGTTCTTC. This translates into CAISDLGASGGNEQFF.

CDR3 bases: TGCAGTGCTAGTAGGGACAGGGGGAACAATGAGCAGTACTTC. Protein sequence: CSASRDRGNNEQYF. The V gene is TRBV20-1, the J gene TRBJ2-5; 11 bases line up with TRBD1. From germline, CDR1 is DFQATT and CDR2 SNEGSKA (reference sequence). The CDR3 spans 14 residues. Trimming took 3 bases from V and 11 from J; bases not matched to a gene: 11.

The chain employs TRBV5-1 and TRBJ2-5; 8 nucleotides line up with TRBD1. The J call may be faulty, since TRBJ2-1 better matches the DNA end. Germline loops: CDR1 SGHRS, CDR2 YFSETQ. This CDR3 comprises 15 residues. As DNA, the CDR3 is TGCGCCAGCAGCTTAACAGGGGGGAGGCAAGAGACCCAGTTCTTC. This gives the protein CASSLTGGRQETQFF.

This clonotype showed up just a few times. V and J are TRBV7-2 and TRBJ2-1, with 9 bases identical to TRBD1. CDR1 is SGHTA, CDR2 FQGNSA, per germline. CDR3 length: 15 residues. Trimming at V came to 3 bases and at J to 7 bases, leaving 7 bases not matched to a gene. CDR3 region: CASSFRDRVENEQFF. CDR3 bases: TGTGCCAGCAGCTTCCGGGACAGGGTAGAGAATGAGCAGTTCTTC. The full variable domain, its missing parts supplied by reference TRBV7-2 and TRBJ2-1, is GAGVSQSPSNKVTEKGKDVELRCDPISGHTALYWYRQSLGQGLEFLIYFQGNSAPDKSGLPSDRFSAERTGGSVSTLTIQRTQQEDSAVYLCASSFRDRVENEQFFGPGTRLTVL.